These 17 T cell receptor beta chains came from one sample sequenced in a study of shared clonotypes between healthy human individuals. Libraries were prepared by immunoSEQ multiplex PCR; TCRdb keeps only in-frame clonotypes and omits some of them. The data show 2,500,000 or so clones, approximately 94% seen once. Sequenced material: naive CD4+ T cells from PBMCs. As for subset: CD45RA+ positively selected. The receptors originated from a man aged 18 to 29 in good health. Some clones in this sample may be carry-over from other donors' samples.

CDR3 DNA sequence: TGTGCCAGCAGTGACTTTAGGGACAGGGGTTACAATGAGCAGTTCTTC. This encodes CASSDFRDRGYNEQFF. J is TRBJ2-1 and V is TRBV6-4; 10 bases agree with TRBD1. The CDR3 is 16 residues long. Germline CDR1 MRHNA, CDR2 SNTAGT. With 1 base clipped from V and 4 bases from J, the junction kept 4 bases outside the gene matches.

The chain employs TRBV6-5 and TRBJ2-3; 7 bases fit TRBD2. The CDR3 sequence is 14 residues long. Germline V gene sequence: CDR1 MNHEY, CDR2 SVGAGI. J was trimmed by 2 bases and V by 5 bases; bases with no gene match: 4. The CDR3 region has the DNA TGTGCCAGCAGTAAACTAGCGACCACAGATACGCAGTATTTT. As protein: CASSKLATTDTQYF.

The chain uses TRBV2 and TRBJ1-5, with D possibly matching TRBD1 (5 bases). CDR1 is SNHLY, CDR2 FYNNEI, per germline. The CDR3 contains 15 residues. The germline V and J ends were trimmed by 3 bases and 2 bases, with 11 bases remaining between them. CDR3 amino acids: CASSDGGWGNQPQHF. CDR3 DNA sequence: TGTGCCAGCAGTGATGGGGGTTGGGGCAATCAGCCCCAGCATTTT.

The chain recombines TRBV7-3 with TRBJ2-1; TRBD2 aligns across 12 bases. Unmatched junction bases numbered 8, after V lost 5 bases and J lost 6 bases. CDR1 is SGHTA and CDR2 is FQGTGA in the germline V gene. The CDR3 totals 16 residues. The CDR3 sequence: CASSPPGLAGINEQFF. CDR3 DNA: TGTGCCAGCAGCCCGCCCGGACTAGCGGGAATCAATGAGCAGTTCTTC.

The DNA for the CDR3 is TGCAGCGTTGTTGGGGGACAGCCAAGGCTGAACACTGAAGCTTTCTTT. As protein: CSVVGGQPRLNTEAFF. This chain joins TRBV29-1 and TRBJ1-1; TRBD1 matches at 7 bases. CDR1 is SQVTM and CDR2 is ANQGSEA in the germline V gene. The CDR3 loop spans 16 amino acids. J was trimmed by 0 bases and V by 4 bases; bases with no gene match: 11.

The rearrangement links TRBV13 to TRBJ2-1, with 12 bases fitting TRBD2. V gave up 0 bases and J gave up 7 bases; unmatched junction bases: 7. CDR1 is PRHDT, CDR2 FYEKMQ, per germline (reference sequence). CDR3 size: 17 residues. The CDR3 loop is CASSLGLLAGGRNEQFF. The CDR3 DNA reads TGTGCCAGCAGCTTAGGGTTACTAGCGGGAGGTAGGAATGAGCAGTTCTTC.

The DNA for the CDR3 is TGTGCCAGCAAGGGGACTAGCGGGAGAGAGACCCAGTACTTC. Its translation: CASKGTSGRETQYF. The chain links TRBV2 to TRBJ2-5; 14 nucleotides agree with TRBD2. Germline lookup yields CDR1 SNHLY and CDR2 FYNNEI. The CDR3 sequence is 14 residues long. V was clipped by 7 bases and J by 4 bases; unmatched bases: 2.

The CDR3 sequence: CAIGRAVKNYNEQFF. The CDR3 coding sequence is TGTGCCATCGGAAGGGCGGTAAAAAACTACAATGAGCAGTTCTTC. The chain carries TRBV28 and TRBJ2-1; no reliable D call. Germline CDR1 and CDR2: MDHEN and SYDVKM. The CDR3 has 15 amino acids. V was trimmed by 10 bases and J by 3 bases, leaving 19 bases between them.

V gene TRBV5-1 combines with J gene TRBJ2-1; D might be TRBD1 (5 bases). This CDR3 spans 13 amino acids. Germline V lookup: CDR1 SGHRS, CDR2 YFSETQ. The ends were cut back, 4 bases at V and 7 bases at J, with 12 bases in the middle. The CDR3: CASSVQGVNEQFF. The DNA of the CDR3 is TGCGCCAGCAGCGTTCAGGGTGTGAATGAGCAGTTCTTC.

V gene TRBV13 combines with J gene TRBJ2-1; D not certain. This CDR3 is 16 amino acids long. V lost 5 bases to trimming and J lost 2 bases, with 16 bases between them. The V gene's germline CDR1 is PRHDT and CDR2 FYEKMQ (reference sequence). Written as DNA, the CDR3 is TGTGCCAGCAGCCACCTGGTAACCCAGCCCTACAATGAGCAGTTCTTC. It codes for CASSHLVTQPYNEQFF.

The rearrangement links TRBV27 to TRBJ2-2; possibly TRBD2 for D (6 bases). Trimming removed 7 bases at V and 4 bases at J, with 19 bases between. This CDR3 is 16 amino acids long. The germline V gene encodes CDR1 MNHEY and CDR2 SMNVEV (reference sequence). CDR3 protein: CASTPLAWGVTGELFF. The CDR3 DNA reads as TGTGCCAGCACCCCCCTGGCTTGGGGGGTCACCGGGGAGCTGTTTTTT.

The CDR3, as DNA: TGTGCCAGTAGCCTTAAAGTGGCAGCTTTATCTGGAAACACCATATATTTT. Translated, it gives CASSLKVAALSGNTIYF. The chain employs TRBV19 and TRBJ1-3; no firm D call. Per germline, CDR1 LNHDA and CDR2 SQIVND (reference sequence). The CDR3 totals 17 residues. Trimming removed 6 bases at V and 1 base at J, with 19 bases between.

This chain links TRBV7-7 with TRBJ2-3; 9 bases agree with TRBD2. Germline V CDR1 and CDR2: SSHAT, FNYEAQ (reference sequence). The CDR3 runs 18 residues. J was trimmed by 0 bases and V by 2 bases; bases with no gene match: 9. The CDR3: CASSLFLAGPTSTDTQYF. The CDR3 DNA follows: TGTGCCAGCAGCTTATTCCTAGCGGGACCAACTAGCACAGATACGCAGTATTTT.

V usage is TRBV28 and J usage is TRBJ1-5; 12 nucleotides align to TRBD1. The CDR3 has 16 amino acids. Germline V gene sequence: CDR1 MDHEN, CDR2 SYDVKM. V shed 6 bases, J shed 2 bases, and the junction held 5 bases outside the gene matches. The CDR3 coding sequence is TGTGCCAGCAGCGCGGGGACAGGGGGCGGCAATCAGCCCCAGCATTTT. This gives the protein CASSAGTGGGNQPQHF.

This clone has only one observation. The chain joins TRBV5-1 to TRBJ2-3, with 8 bases lining up with TRBD2. This CDR3 spans 15 amino acids. Losses at the gene ends were 4 bases for V and 7 bases for J; bases not matched to a gene: 11. Germline lookup yields CDR1 SGHRS and CDR2 YFSETQ. CDR3 DNA sequence: TGCGCCAGCAGCCCCGGGAGCGGGAGTGGAAATACGCAGTATTTT. It is translated as CASSPGSGSGNTQYF. Combining the CDR3 with reference TRBV5-1 and TRBJ2-3 gives the whole variable domain KAGVTQTPRYLIKTRGQQVTLSCSPISGHRSVSWYQQTPGQGLQFLFEYFSETQRNKGNFPGRFSGRQFSNSRSEMNVSTLELGDSALYLCASSPGSGSGNTQYFGPGTRLTVL.

This chain connects TRBV4-2 to TRBJ1-5, with D uncertain. Trimming removed 1 base at V and 10 bases at J, with 14 bases between. This CDR3 has 14 amino acids. CDR1 is LGHNA, CDR2 YNFKEQ, per germline. CDR3 in DNA: TGTGCCAGCAGCCAAGGTTCCCGGGGTCAACCCCAGCATTTT. Its translation: CASSQGSRGQPQHF.

The rearrangement links TRBV27 to TRBJ2-1, with TRBD2 matching 10 bases. The trim removed 6 bases at V and 6 bases at J, leaving 11 bases unmatched. The germline CDR1 and CDR2 sequences are MNHEY and SMNVEV (reference sequence). This CDR3 contains 16 residues. The CDR3 region is CASSLLAGGGSNEQFF. The CDR3 nucleotides read TGTGCCAGCAGCCTCTTAGCGGGAGGTGGTTCCAATGAGCAGTTCTTC.